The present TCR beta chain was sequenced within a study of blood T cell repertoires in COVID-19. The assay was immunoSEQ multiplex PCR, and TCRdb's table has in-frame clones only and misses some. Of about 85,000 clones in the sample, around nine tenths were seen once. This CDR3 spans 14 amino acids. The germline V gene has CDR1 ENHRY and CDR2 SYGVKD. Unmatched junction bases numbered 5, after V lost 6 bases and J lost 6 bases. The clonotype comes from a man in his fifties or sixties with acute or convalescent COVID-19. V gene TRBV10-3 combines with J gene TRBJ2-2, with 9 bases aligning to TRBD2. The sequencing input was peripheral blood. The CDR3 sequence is CAIRALAGSGELFF. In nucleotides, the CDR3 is TGTGCCATCAGAGCTCTAGCGGGGTCCGGGGAGCTGTTTTTT.